The sample holds a few counts of the clone carrying this T cell receptor beta chain. The target antigen is unknown. Via MiXCR, TCRdb re-called the 5' RACE reads, giving one row per CDR3 protein. Of about 500,000 distinct CDR3 sequences listed, roughly a sixth were seen once; the top ten hold approximately 15%. This entry is derived from a study of T cells after yellow fever vaccination. The germline V gene encodes CDR1 MGHDK and CDR2 SYGVNS. The CDR3 is 13 amino acids. The germline V and J ends were trimmed by 6 bases and 1 base, with 9 bases remaining between them. General study results and limits: A faster peak, day 5 versus 15, was reached by the weaker secondary response. Subsequent to the booster, the majority of primary-vaccination clones reappeared (around 95% CD4, approximately 85% CD8).

Here the sequenced sample was PBMCs, taken 4 to 6 days after the first yellow fever vaccination. This chain joins TRBV25-1 and TRBJ1-1; perhaps TRBD1 as D (6 bases). The origin of this receptor is a man between 18 and 29 years old who received the YFV17D yellow fever vaccine. As DNA, the CDR3 is TGTGCCAGCAGAGAGGGGGGGAACACTGAAGCTTTCTTT. Amino acids: CASREGGNTEAFF.